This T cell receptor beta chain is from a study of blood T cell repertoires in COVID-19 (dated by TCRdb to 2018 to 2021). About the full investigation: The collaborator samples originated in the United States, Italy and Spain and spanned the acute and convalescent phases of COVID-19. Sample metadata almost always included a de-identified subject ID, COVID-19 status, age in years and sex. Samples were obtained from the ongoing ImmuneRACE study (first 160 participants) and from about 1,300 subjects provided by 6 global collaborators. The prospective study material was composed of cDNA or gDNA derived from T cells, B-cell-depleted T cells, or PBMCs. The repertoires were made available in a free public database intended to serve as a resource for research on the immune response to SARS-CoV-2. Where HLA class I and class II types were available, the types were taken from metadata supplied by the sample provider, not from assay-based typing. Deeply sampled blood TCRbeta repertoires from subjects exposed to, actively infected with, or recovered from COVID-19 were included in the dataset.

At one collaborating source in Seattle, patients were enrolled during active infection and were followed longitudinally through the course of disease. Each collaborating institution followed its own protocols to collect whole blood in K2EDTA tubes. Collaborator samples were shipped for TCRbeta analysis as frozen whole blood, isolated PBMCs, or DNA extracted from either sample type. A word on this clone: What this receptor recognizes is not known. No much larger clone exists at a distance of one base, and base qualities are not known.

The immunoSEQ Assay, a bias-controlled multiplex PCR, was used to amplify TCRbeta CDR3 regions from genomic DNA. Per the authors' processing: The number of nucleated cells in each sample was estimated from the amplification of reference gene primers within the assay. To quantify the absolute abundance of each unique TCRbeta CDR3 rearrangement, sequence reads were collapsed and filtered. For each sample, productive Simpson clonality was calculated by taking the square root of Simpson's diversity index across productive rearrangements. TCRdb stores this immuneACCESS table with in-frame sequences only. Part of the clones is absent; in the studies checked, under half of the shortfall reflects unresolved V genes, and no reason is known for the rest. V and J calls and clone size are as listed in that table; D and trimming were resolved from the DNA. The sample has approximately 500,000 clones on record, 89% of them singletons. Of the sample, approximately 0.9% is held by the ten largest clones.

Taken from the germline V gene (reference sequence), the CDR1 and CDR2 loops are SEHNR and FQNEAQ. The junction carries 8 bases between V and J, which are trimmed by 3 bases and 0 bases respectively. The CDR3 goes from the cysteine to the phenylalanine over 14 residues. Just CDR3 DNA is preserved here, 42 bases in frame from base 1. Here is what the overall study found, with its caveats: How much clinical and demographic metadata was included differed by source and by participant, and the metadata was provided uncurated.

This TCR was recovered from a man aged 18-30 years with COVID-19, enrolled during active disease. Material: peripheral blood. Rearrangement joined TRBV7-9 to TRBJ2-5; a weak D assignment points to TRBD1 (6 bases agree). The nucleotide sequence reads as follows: TGTGCCAGCAGCTTCGGACAGTACCAAGAGACCCAGTACTTC. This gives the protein CASSFGQYQETQYF. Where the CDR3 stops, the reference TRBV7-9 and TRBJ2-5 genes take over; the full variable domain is DTGVSQNPRHKITKRGQNVTFRCDPISEHNRLYWYRQTLGQGPEFLTYFQNEAQLEKSRLLSDRFSAERPKGSFSTLEIQRTEQGDSAMYLCASSFGQYQETQYFGPGTRLLVL.